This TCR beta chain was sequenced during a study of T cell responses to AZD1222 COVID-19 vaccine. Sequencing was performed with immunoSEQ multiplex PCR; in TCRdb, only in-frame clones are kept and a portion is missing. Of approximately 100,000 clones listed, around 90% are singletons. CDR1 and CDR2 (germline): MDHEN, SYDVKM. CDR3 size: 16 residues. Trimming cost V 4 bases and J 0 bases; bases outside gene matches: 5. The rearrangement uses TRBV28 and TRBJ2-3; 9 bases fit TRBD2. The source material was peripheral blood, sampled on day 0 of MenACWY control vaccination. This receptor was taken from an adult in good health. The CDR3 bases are TGTGCCAGCAGTTCTCAGACTAGCGGAAGCACAGATACGCAGTATTTT. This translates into CASSSQTSGSTDTQYF.